Following are 27 T cell receptor beta chains from one sample sequenced in a study of blood T cell repertoires in COVID-19. Only in-frame clones appear in the TCRdb table, and some are missing; sequencing was by immunoSEQ multiplex PCR. Of under 350,000 clones in the sample, approximately 92% are singletons; the top ten hold more than 6%. The material sequenced was peripheral blood. All receptors derive from a woman aged 25 to 39 with COVID-19, enrolled during active disease.

The J gene is TRBJ2-7, the V gene TRBV27; D perhaps matches TRBD2 (6 bases). The CDR3 loop spans 15 amino acids. Germline-derived CDR1 and CDR2 are MNHEY and SMNVEV (reference sequence). The V and J ends lost 6 bases and 2 bases respectively, with 17 bases between them. DNA of the CDR3: TGTGCCAGCAGCCGCGGGGCGTTAGGGGCCTACGAGCAGTACTTC. Its translation is CASSRGALGAYEQYF.

The rearrangement joins TRBV10-3 to TRBJ1-1; D remains ambiguous. The germline CDR1 and CDR2 sequences are ENHRY and SYGVKD. The CDR3 spans 15 residues. The V end was cut by 5 bases, the J end by 4 bases, with 17 bases between. The DNA of the CDR3 is TGTGCCATCAGTTTATCGGGTTTCACGGCCACTGAAGCTTTCTTT. Translation gives CAISLSGFTATEAFF.

This chain connects TRBV7-3 to TRBJ2-3; 8 bases agree with TRBD2. This CDR3 has 14 amino acids. Germline V gene data show CDR1 as SGHTA and CDR2 as FQGTGA. J lost 5 bases, V lost 5 bases, and 6 bases had no gene match. The chain's CDR3 is CASSPGLVGDTQYF. DNA for the CDR3: TGTGCCAGCAGCCCGGGACTAGTTGGAGATACGCAGTATTTT.

The chain recombines TRBV6-1 with TRBJ2-1, with D maybe TRBD1 (6 bases). The V and J ends lost 1 base and 8 bases respectively, with 12 bases between them. Germline V gene sequence: CDR1 MNHNS, CDR2 SASEGT. This CDR3 comprises 14 residues. The CDR3 nucleotides are TGTGCCAGCAGTGAAGGCAGGGGACGGGATGAGCAGTTCTTC. This encodes CASSEGRGRDEQFF.

The rearrangement links TRBV28 to TRBJ2-5; 12 bases align to TRBD2. The CDR3 consists of 15 residues. Germline lookup yields CDR1 MDHEN and CDR2 SYDVKM. The ends lost 8 bases at V and 4 bases at J; junction bases unmatched: 8. CDR3 in amino acids: CASDPLAGGRETQYF. The CDR3 region has the DNA TGTGCCAGCGACCCCCTAGCGGGAGGGCGAGAGACCCAGTACTTC.

This chain uses TRBV29-1 with TRBJ2-7; D is perhaps TRBD1 (6 bases). V lost 0 bases, J lost 3 bases, and 9 bases lay in between. Per germline, CDR1 SQVTM and CDR2 ANQGSEA. This CDR3 region has 13 residues. In DNA form, the CDR3 reads TGCAGCGTTGAAGATAAACAGGGCTACGAGCAGTACTTC. It specifies CSVEDKQGYEQYF.

The chain couples TRBV7-2 to TRBJ2-1, with a weak D call TRBD2 (6 bases). V was clipped by 1 base and J by 4 bases, with 14 bases between them. Germline V lookup: CDR1 SGHTA, CDR2 FQGNSA. This CDR3 comprises 16 residues. The CDR3 DNA reads TGTGCCAGCAGCTTAGAGGGAGGACAAAAATACAATGAGCAGTTCTTC. Protein: CASSLEGGQKYNEQFF.

CDR3 bases: TGTGCCAGCAGCTTAGAACAGGGTATATACAATGAGCAGTTCTTC. Translating gives CASSLEQGIYNEQFF. This chain connects TRBV7-9 to TRBJ2-1; D is possibly TRBD1 (6 bases). Trimming removed 1 base at V and 4 bases at J, with 11 bases between. The germline V gene encodes CDR1 SEHNR and CDR2 FQNEAQ (reference sequence). The CDR3 extends over 15 amino acids.

Remarks on this clone: Other DNA sequences in this sample translate to the same CDR3. The chain couples TRBV5-1 to TRBJ2-7; the match to TRBD1 covers 10 bases. This CDR3 comprises 14 residues. The V gene's germline CDR1 is SGHRS and CDR2 YFSETQ. V dropped 5 bases and J dropped 6; count of bases not matched to a gene: 8. In DNA, the CDR3 is TGCGCCAGCAGGCCATGGACAGGGGGTGTCGAGCAGTACTTC. Its protein product is CASRPWTGGVEQYF. Complete variable domain (other parts from reference TRBV5-1 and TRBJ2-7): KAGVTQTPRYLIKTRGQQVTLSCSPISGHRSVSWYQQTPGQGLQFLFEYFSETQRNKGNFPGRFSGRQFSNSRSEMNVSTLELGDSALYLCASRPWTGGVEQYFGPGTRLTVT.

The CDR3: CASSRPGQDYGYTF. The CDR3 DNA reads TGTGCCAGCAGCAGACCGGGACAGGACTATGGCTACACCTTC. The gene calls are TRBV7-9 and TRBJ1-2; TRBD1 agrees at 8 bases. J gave up 3 bases and V 5 bases, and 5 bases lay outside the gene matches. CDR3 length equals 14 residues. CDR1 and CDR2 (germline): SEHNR, FQNEAQ (reference sequence). The variable domain in full, with the rest retrieved from reference TRBV7-9 and TRBJ1-2, is DTGVSQNPRHKITKRGQNVTFRCDPISEHNRLYWYRQTLGQGPEFLTYFQNEAQLEKSRLLSDRFSAERPKGSFSTLEIQRTEQGDSAMYLCASSRPGQDYGYTFGSGTRLTVV.

The CDR3 region is CASSRQGLNTEAFF. In nucleotides, the CDR3 is TGTGCCAGCAGTCGACAGGGTTTGAACACTGAAGCTTTCTTT. The chain employs TRBV6-5 and TRBJ1-1; TRBD1 matches at 7 bases. The CDR3 extends over 14 amino acids. The V gene end was trimmed by 5 bases and the J gene end by 0 bases; junction bases not matched to a gene: 3. Germline loops: CDR1 MNHEY, CDR2 SVGAGI.

This chain links TRBV18 with TRBJ2-3; 8 nucleotides align to TRBD1. V gave up 3 bases and J gave up 6 bases; unmatched junction bases: 8. Germline CDR1 KGHSH, CDR2 LQKENI. The CDR3 length is 15 residues. The CDR3 is CASSPDRGQVDTQYF. The DNA for the CDR3 is TGTGCCAGCTCACCCGACAGGGGACAGGTCGATACGCAGTATTTT.

The chain recombines TRBV4-1 with TRBJ2-2, with D possibly TRBD1 on 6 matching bases. The length of the CDR3 is 16 residues. The germline V gene has CDR1 MGHRA and CDR2 YSYEKL. The V end lost 5 bases, the J end lost 1 base, and 14 bases lay between the germline ends. CDR3 region: CASSWSPGQNTGELFF. As DNA, the CDR3 is TGCGCCAGCAGCTGGAGTCCGGGACAGAACACCGGGGAGCTGTTTTTT.

V usage is TRBV11-2 and J usage is TRBJ2-2; 10 bases map to TRBD2. Germline V gene lookup returns CDR1 SGHAT and CDR2 FQNNGV. The CDR3 has 15 amino acids. The V segment lost 2 bases and the J segment 6 bases; nucleotides outside the gene matches: 3. The CDR3 bases are TGTGCCAGCAGCTTAAAAGCGGGAGGGCCCGGGGAGCTGTTTTTT. Protein sequence: CASSLKAGGPGELFF.

The rearrangement joins TRBV2 to TRBJ1-5; a possible D gene is TRBD1 (6 bases). Germline V gene sequence: CDR1 SNHLY, CDR2 FYNNEI. CDR3 size: 14 residues. The germline V and J ends were trimmed by 1 base and 6 bases, with 10 bases remaining between them. CDR3 sequence (DNA): TGTGCCAGCAGTGAAGGGACAGTCACTCAGCCCCAGCATTTT. Protein product: CASSEGTVTQPQHF. Together with reference TRBV2 and TRBJ1-5, the CDR3 gives the full variable domain: EPEVTQTPSHQVTQMGQEVILRCVPISNHLYFYWYRQILGQKVEFLVSFYNNEISEKSEIFDDQFSVERPDGSNFTLKIRSTKLEDSAMYFCASSEGTVTQPQHFGDGTRLSIL.

This rearrangement joins TRBV19 to TRBJ2-2, with 9 positions matching TRBD2. CDR3 length equals 18 residues. Germline values: CDR1 LNHDA, CDR2 SQIVND (reference sequence). After removal of 3 bases from V and 6 bases from J, the junction contained 14 bases not matched to a gene. The CDR3: CASSIPLAGQRGAGELFF. The CDR3 DNA follows: TGTGCCAGTAGTATCCCGCTAGCGGGACAAAGGGGGGCCGGGGAGCTGTTTTTT.

This sequence joins TRBV6-5 and TRBJ2-5; 7 bases line up with TRBD2. Germline lookup yields CDR1 MNHEY and CDR2 SVGAGI. The CDR3 is 14 amino acids. The V gene end was trimmed by 6 bases and the J gene end by 1 base; junction bases not matched to a gene: 5. This CDR3 is CASRASGSQETQYF. Here the CDR3 DNA reads TGTGCCAGCAGGGCTAGCGGCTCCCAAGAGACCCAGTACTTC.

The rearrangement links TRBV13 to TRBJ2-1; 9 bases align to TRBD2. This CDR3 has 15 amino acids. V lost 5 bases and J lost 4; bases outside the gene matches: 6. Germline loops: CDR1 PRHDT, CDR2 FYEKMQ (reference sequence). This CDR3 reads CASSPSGRSYNEQFF. In DNA form, the CDR3 reads TGTGCCAGCAGCCCCAGCGGGAGGTCTTACAATGAGCAGTTCTTC.

This rearrangement joins TRBV11-2 to TRBJ1-6; 10 bases align to TRBD1. There are 18 residues in the CDR3. Per germline, CDR1 SGHAT and CDR2 FQNNGV. Trimming removed 5 bases from V and 0 bases from J; junction bases left unmatched: 7. The CDR3 reads CASSPRTGGSSYNSPLHF. CDR3 coding DNA: TGTGCCAGCAGCCCACGGACAGGGGGAAGCTCCTATAATTCACCCCTCCACTTT.

V is TRBV4-3 and J is TRBJ1-2; D remains ambiguous. The germline CDR1 and CDR2 sequences are LGHNA and YSLEER. Trimming shortened V by 1 base and J by 7 bases, and 19 bases separated the two germline ends. The CDR3 spans 16 residues. CDR3: CASSQVGSGRLFGYTF. The DNA for the CDR3 is TGCGCCAGCAGCCAAGTTGGCAGTGGCCGCCTTTTTGGCTACACCTTC.

This chain links TRBV6-5 with TRBJ2-1; a possible D gene is TRBD1 (5 bases). The CDR3 runs 11 residues. Per the germline V gene, CDR1 is MNHEY and CDR2 is SVGAGI. Between the trimmed V and J ends, which lost 6 bases and 10 bases, there was a span of 10 bases. The CDR3 protein is CASRGKGEQFF. Written as DNA, the CDR3 is TGTGCCAGCAGAGGGAAGGGGGAGCAGTTCTTC.

The rearrangement joins TRBV4-3 to TRBJ2-4; D might be TRBD1 (5 bases). Germline V gives CDR1 LGHNA, CDR2 YSLEER. The V gene lost 2 bases and the J gene lost 0 bases, with 17 bases spanning the gap. The CDR3 is made up of 18 amino acids. DNA of the CDR3: TGCGCCAGCAGCCAACCTTGGATCCAGGGTTTAGCCAAAAACATTCAGTACTTC. Translated: CASSQPWIQGLAKNIQYF.

The V and J genes are TRBV15 and TRBJ2-5; tentative D call: TRBD1 (5 bases). The CDR3 runs 14 residues. Germline lookup yields CDR1 LNHNV and CDR2 YYDKDF (reference sequence). V lost 1 base and J 5 bases, leaving 11 bases between the germline ends. The CDR3 bases are TGTGCCACCAGCAGAGTAGGTCAGGGCGAGACCCAGTACTTC. Amino acids: CATSRVGQGETQYF.

The chain carries TRBV5-1 and TRBJ2-3; D might be TRBD2 (6 bases). Germline assignment: CDR1 SGHRS and CDR2 YFSETQ. Trimming left V 1 base short and J 7 bases short, with 16 bases between. This CDR3 is built from 15 residues. The CDR3 protein is CASSLLRGNENTQYF. CDR3 coding DNA: TGCGCCAGCAGCTTGCTTCGCGGGAACGAAAATACGCAGTATTTT.

This chain links TRBV29-1 with TRBJ2-1, with TRBD2 identical over 9 bases. The CDR3 has 14 amino acids. The J segment lost 6 bases and the V segment lost 6 bases, leaving 9 bases of the junction unmatched. Germline values: CDR1 SQVTM, CDR2 ANQGSEA. The CDR3 sequence: CSVREAGGGNEQFF. CDR3 in DNA: TGCAGCGTGCGGGAAGCGGGAGGTGGCAATGAGCAGTTCTTC.

The rearrangement links TRBV4-3 to TRBJ1-2, with TRBD1 matching 8 bases. V dropped 0 bases and J dropped 5; count of bases not matched to a gene: 5. Per the germline V gene, CDR1 is LGHNA and CDR2 is YSLEER. CDR3 length equals 15 residues. CDR3 DNA sequence: TGCGCCAGCAGCCAAGATGACAGGGGACTTTATGGCTACACCTTC. It specifies CASSQDDRGLYGYTF.

J is TRBJ2-1 and V is TRBV23-1; possible D gene TRBD2, 5 bases. TRBV23-1 is reported as an ORF; its role is uncertain. This CDR3 has 14 amino acids. With 9 bases removed from V and 10 bases from J, the gap between germline ends came to 22 bases. The CDR3 region is CARSLRVPPKEQFF. Here the CDR3 DNA reads TGCGCCAGGTCTCTGAGGGTTCCTCCCAAGGAGCAGTTCTTC.